Below are 10 T cell receptor beta chains sequenced from a single sample in a study of CD4 T cells in relation to SARS-CoV-2 and coronaviruses. Produced via immunoSEQ multiplex PCR; TCRdb's table is partial and in-frame only. This sample has about 34,000 clones, with roughly 76% found just once. Their antigens remain unidentified. The sample consisted of memory CD4+ T cells from PBMCs, cultured in vitro. The receptors here all came from an adult with COVID-19.

V usage is TRBV3-1 (or the pseudogene TRBV3-2) and J usage is TRBJ1-4; TRBD1 aligns across 7 bases. Germline V gene lookup returns CDR1 LGHDT and CDR2 YNNKEL (reference sequence). The CDR3 sequence is 15 residues long. After removal of 0 bases from V and 13 bases from J, the junction contained 11 bases not matched to a gene. The CDR3 DNA reads TGTGCCAGCAGCCAAGATTTGAGGGGGCTTGGATTACTGTTTTTT. As protein: CASSQDLRGLGLLFF.

Only one count was recorded for this clone. This chain uses TRBV4-3 with TRBJ1-1; D remains unclear. The CDR3 has 13 residues. V gave up 4 bases and J gave up 5 bases, with 11 bases separating them. Germline V lookup: CDR1 LGHNA, CDR2 YSLEER. This CDR3 is CASSPWIGTEAFF. In nucleotides, the CDR3 is TGCGCCAGCAGCCCATGGATAGGGACTGAAGCTTTCTTT.

The rearrangement links TRBV2 to TRBJ2-7, with D hard to call. Trimming took off 7 bases at V and 0 bases at J, with 10 bases between the two ends. Germline V gene lookup returns CDR1 SNHLY and CDR2 FYNNEI. The CDR3 contains 13 residues. This CDR3 is CASTQDTSYEQYF. The DNA of the CDR3 is TGTGCCAGCACCCAAGACACCTCCTACGAGCAGTACTTC.

The V and J genes are TRBV4-1 and TRBJ1-5, with D uncertain. This CDR3 region has 13 residues. Germline V gene data show CDR1 as MGHRA and CDR2 as YSYEKL. V was pared by 2 bases and J by 7 bases, with 9 bases between. CDR3 region: CASSQRDGQPQHF. The CDR3 bases are TGCGCCAGCAGCCAAAGAGACGGGCAGCCCCAGCATTTT.

The gene calls are TRBV7-7 and TRBJ2-1; the match to TRBD2 covers 13 bases. Germline V gene lookup returns CDR1 SSHAT and CDR2 FNYEAQ (reference sequence). The CDR3 has 15 amino acids. With V trimmed by 5 bases and J by 5 bases, 3 bases remained unmatched. This chain's CDR3 is CASSVGLAGDNEQFF. Written as DNA, the CDR3 is TGTGCCAGCAGCGTCGGACTAGCGGGGGACAATGAGCAGTTCTTC.

This chain uses TRBV5-4 with TRBJ2-1; 11 positions agree with TRBD1. V was clipped by 3 bases and J by 2 bases; unmatched bases: 4. Germline V CDR1 and CDR2: SGHNT, YYREEE (reference sequence). There are 16 residues in the CDR3. CDR3 protein: CASSSRGQGAYNEQFF. CDR3 in DNA: TGTGCCAGCAGCTCGAGGGGACAGGGGGCCTACAATGAGCAGTTCTTC.

V gene TRBV2 combines with J gene TRBJ1-5; possible D gene TRBD1, 5 bases. The germline V and J ends were trimmed by 0 bases and 0 bases, with 15 bases remaining between them. This CDR3 spans 18 amino acids. CDR1 is SNHLY and CDR2 is FYNNEI in the germline V gene. The CDR3 coding sequence is TGTGCCAGCAGTGAAGCGCTCACGACAGTCTATAGCAATCAGCCCCAGCATTTT. Amino acid sequence: CASSEALTTVYSNQPQHF.

This clone was seen a single time. V gene TRBV24-1 combines with J gene TRBJ2-1; TRBD1 aligns across 8 bases. V was pared by 5 bases and J by 7 bases, with 9 bases of the junction left unmatched. Germline CDR1 KGHDR, CDR2 SFDVKD. This CDR3 region has 15 residues. CDR3 residues: CATSAEGQAWNEQFF. The DNA for the CDR3 is TGTGCCACCAGTGCCGAGGGACAGGCTTGGAATGAGCAGTTCTTC.

The chain combines TRBV25-1 with TRBJ2-7, with 8 bases matching TRBD1. J was trimmed by 7 bases and V by 6 bases; bases with no gene match: 11. The CDR3 sequence is 14 residues long. CDR1 MGHDK and CDR2 SYGVNS come from the germline V gene. The CDR3 loop is CASRPPGQASEQYF. The CDR3 DNA reads TGTGCCAGCAGACCTCCGGGACAGGCGTCGGAGCAGTACTTC.

The chain employs TRBV30 and TRBJ2-7; D is possibly TRBD1 (6 bases). The V end was cut by 3 bases, the J end by 5 bases, with 14 bases between. The CDR3 is 13 amino acids. Germline lookup yields CDR1 GTSNPN and CDR2 SVGIG (reference sequence). CDR3 loop: CAWSAGVAHEQYF. The CDR3 nucleotides are TGTGCCTGGAGCGCAGGGGTTGCCCACGAGCAGTACTTC.